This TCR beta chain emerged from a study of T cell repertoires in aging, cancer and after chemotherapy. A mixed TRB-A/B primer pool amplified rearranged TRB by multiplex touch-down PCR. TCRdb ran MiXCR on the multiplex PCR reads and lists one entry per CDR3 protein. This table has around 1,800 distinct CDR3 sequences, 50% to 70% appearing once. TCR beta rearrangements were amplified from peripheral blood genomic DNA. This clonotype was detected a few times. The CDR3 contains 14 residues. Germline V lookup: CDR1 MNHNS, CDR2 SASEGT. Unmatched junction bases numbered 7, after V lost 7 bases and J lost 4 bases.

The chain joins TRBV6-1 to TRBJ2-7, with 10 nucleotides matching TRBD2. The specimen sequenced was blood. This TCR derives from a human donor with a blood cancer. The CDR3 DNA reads TGTGCCAGCATCCGGGAAGCGGGAGGGTACGAGCAGTACTTC. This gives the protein CASIREAGGYEQYF.